These 15 T cell receptor beta chains came from one sample sequenced in a study of identical twins listed by TCRdb under 2016. The method behind the library was 5' RACE. Sequencing was performed on an Illumina HiSeq 2000. TCRdb reprocessed the public reads (quality trimming at Q25 with fastp, clone calling with MiXCR) and kept in-frame beta chains. Merged by CDR3 protein, the rows form single entries marked with the most common genes and DNA. This sample lists 1.5 million to 2 million distinct CDR3 sequences; roughly a third were detected once. The ten largest clones represent 0.27% of the sample. Sequencing input: cord blood. The receptors were sampled from a newborn girl in good health.

The chain uses TRBV2 and TRBJ1-2, with 12 nucleotides matching TRBD1. V shed 2 bases, J shed 0 bases, and the junction held 4 bases outside the gene matches. This CDR3 is 17 amino acids long. The germline V gene encodes CDR1 SNHLY and CDR2 FYNNEI. The CDR3 DNA reads as TGTGCCAGCAGTGAACGGGACAGGGGGCGAGCTAACTATGGCTACACCTTC. This encodes CASSERDRGRANYGYTF.

This clonotype was seen repeatedly, ten times or more. The chain carries TRBV5-6 and TRBJ2-3; TRBD1 aligns across 8 bases. Germline V gene sequence: CDR1 SGHDT, CDR2 YYEEEE. The CDR3 totals 12 residues. Trimming cost V 2 bases and J 9 bases; bases outside gene matches: 2. In DNA, the CDR3 is TGTGCCAGCAGCTTCGGGACAGGAACGCAGTATTTT. It is translated as CASSFGTGTQYF. Filled out from reference TRBV5-6 and TRBJ2-3, the complete variable domain reads DAGVTQSPTHLIKTRGQQVTLRCSPKSGHDTVSWYQQALGQGPQFIFQYYEEEERQRGNFPDRFSGHQFPNYSSELNVNALLLGDSALYLCASSFGTGTQYFGPGTRLTVL.

This chain uses TRBV6-5 with TRBJ1-1; D remains unclear. Germline V lookup: CDR1 MNHEY, CDR2 SVGAGI. The CDR3 runs 18 residues. V shed 2 bases and J shed 1 base, with 20 bases lying between them. CDR3 sequence reads: CASSYDIFARHPNTEAFF. As DNA, the CDR3 is TGTGCCAGCAGTTACGACATCTTCGCCAGACACCCGAACACTGAAGCTTTCTTT.

The count of this clonotype is one. This chain links TRBV2 with TRBJ1-6; possibly TRBD1 for D (5 bases). Germline V gives CDR1 SNHLY, CDR2 FYNNEI. This CDR3 is 14 amino acids long. V was shortened by 3 bases and J by 9 bases, with 12 bases between the two germline ends. This CDR3 reads CASSETRDGSPLHF. CDR3 DNA sequence: TGTGCCAGCAGTGAGACCAGGGACGGTTCACCCCTCCACTTT.

This chain links TRBV28 with TRBJ2-7, with 9 positions matching TRBD2. With V trimmed by 3 bases and J by 2 bases, 8 bases remained unmatched. The germline V gene encodes CDR1 MDHEN and CDR2 SYDVKM. This CDR3 region has 16 residues. CDR3 loop: CASSFVPSGATYEQYF. The CDR3 nucleotides read TGTGCCAGCAGTTTTGTGCCTAGCGGGGCGACCTACGAGCAGTACTTC.

CDR3 DNA: TGTGCCAGCAGCAGAATGGGGGGCAACGCTTTCTACGAGCAGTACTTC. Translation: CASSRMGGNAFYEQYF. V is TRBV25-1 and J is TRBJ2-4; the D gene could be TRBD1 or TRBD2 (6 bases each). The DNA end favors TRBJ2-7, so the J call may be wrong. This CDR3 region has 16 residues. Germline V gene sequence: CDR1 MGHDK, CDR2 SYGVNS.

The chain combines TRBV20-1 with TRBJ2-1; 8 nucleotides match TRBD2. The V gene end was trimmed by 3 bases and the J gene end by 4 bases; junction bases not matched to a gene: 5. The CDR3 runs to 14 residues. Germline CDR1 reads DFQATT; CDR2 reads SNEGSKA (reference sequence). CDR3 in amino acids: CSARERGFYNEQFF. In DNA, the CDR3 is TGCAGTGCTAGGGAGCGGGGGTTTTACAATGAGCAGTTCTTC.

This clonotype was detected only a few times. The rearrangement uses TRBV25-1 and TRBJ2-7; D may correspond to TRBD1 or TRBD2 (5 bases each). This CDR3 is built from 15 residues. CDR1 MGHDK and CDR2 SYGVNS come from the germline V gene. V was cut by 3 bases and J by 3 bases, with 15 bases left in between. The CDR3 nucleotides read TGTGCCAGCAGTGACTCCGGGACCGGATACTACGAGCAGTACTTC. Its protein product is CASSDSGTGYYEQYF.

V gene TRBV7-9 combines with J gene TRBJ1-4; tentative D call: TRBD1 (5 bases). The germline V gene has CDR1 SEHNR and CDR2 FQNEAQ (reference sequence). The ends were cut back, 5 bases at V and 8 bases at J, with 18 bases in the middle. This CDR3 region has 15 residues. The CDR3 sequence: CASSPQGGVGEKLFF. CDR3 nucleotides: TGTGCCAGCAGCCCCCAGGGTGGGGTTGGCGAAAAACTGTTTTTT.

The chain joins TRBV12-3 or TRBV12-4 to TRBJ1-6; TRBD1 aligns across 7 bases. Trimming removed 4 bases from V and 9 bases from J; junction bases left unmatched: 6. The length of the CDR3 is 14 residues. The CDR3 sequence: CASSSMGQSSPLHF. Here the CDR3 DNA reads TGTGCCAGCAGTTCGATGGGACAGAGTTCACCCCTCCACTTT.

The gene calls are TRBV5-1 and TRBJ1-3, with TRBD1 as a possible D gene (5 bases). The V gene lost 0 bases and the J gene lost 2 bases, with 9 bases spanning the gap. Germline loops: CDR1 SGHRS, CDR2 YFSETQ. This CDR3 contains 15 residues. In nucleotides, the CDR3 is TGCGCCAGCAGCTTGGATGGGGGTCCTGGAAACACCATATATTTT. It yields the protein CASSLDGGPGNTIYF. The complete variable domain, with remaining parts taken from reference TRBV5-1 and TRBJ1-3, reads KAGVTQTPRYLIKTRGQQVTLSCSPISGHRSVSWYQQTPGQGLQFLFEYFSETQRNKGNFPGRFSGRQFSNSRSEMNVSTLELGDSALYLCASSLDGGPGNTIYFGEGSWLTVV.

There are a few counts of this clonotype. The rearrangement joins TRBV6-6 to TRBJ1-2; D gene unclear. Between the trimmed V and J ends, which lost 4 bases and 3 bases, there was a span of 18 bases. CDR3 length equals 16 residues. Germline V gene lookup returns CDR1 MNHNY and CDR2 SVGAGI (reference sequence). The CDR3 sequence is CASSSVIWGEDYGYTF. DNA of the CDR3: TGTGCCAGCAGTTCGGTTATCTGGGGAGAGGACTATGGCTACACCTTC.

This rearrangement joins TRBV20-1 to TRBJ1-2, with TRBD1 as a possible D gene (5 bases). V lost 0 bases and J 2 bases, leaving 13 bases between the germline ends. This CDR3 is built from 15 residues. Germline lookup yields CDR1 DFQATT and CDR2 SNEGSKA (reference sequence). The CDR3, as DNA: TGCAGTGCTAGAGACCACTCGGGACGGAACTATGGCTACACCTTC. As protein: CSARDHSGRNYGYTF.

There are a few counts of this clonotype. This sequence joins TRBV29-1 and TRBJ1-4, with D possibly TRBD1 on 6 matching bases. Trimming removed 0 bases at V and 4 bases at J, with 9 bases between. The CDR3 spans 14 residues. From germline, CDR1 is SQVTM and CDR2 ANQGSEA. The CDR3 nucleotides are TGCAGCGTTGAAGACACAGGGTATAATGAAAAACTGTTTTTT. Translated: CSVEDTGYNEKLFF.

This clonotype was found a few times. The chain employs TRBV4-1 and TRBJ2-3; TRBD1 aligns across 10 bases. With V trimmed by 0 bases and J by 7 bases, 10 bases remained unmatched. Germline V gene lookup returns CDR1 MGHRA and CDR2 YSYEKL. The CDR3 is 17 amino acids. DNA for the CDR3: TGCGCCAGCAGCCAAGATCACCCGGGACAGGGGAGGAATACGCAGTATTTT. As protein: CASSQDHPGQGRNTQYF.